This T cell receptor (beta chain) was captured in a study of shared clonotypes between healthy human individuals. For the study at large: Per donor, CD8 memory used one plate, CD8 naive used two, CD4 memory used three and CD4 naive used three. Overall study findings and caveats: Naive subsets typically showed greater estimated richness than memory subsets. Rarefaction curves obtained for sorted subsets showed sequencing incomplete despite large depth.

The germline V gene encodes CDR1 MGHDK and CDR2 SYGVNS. The CDR3 spans 13 residues. V lost 8 bases, J lost 1 base, and 11 bases lay in between. Assay used: immunoSEQ multiplex PCR; TCRdb lists only in-frame clones, some missing. The sample lists some 1.1 million clones; approximately 77% were seen once. With regard to this clone: What it recognizes is unknown.

The chain employs TRBV25-1 and TRBJ1-1, with a possible D match to TRBD1 (6 bases). The TCR originated in a man between 18 and 35 years old in good health. Some clones in this sample may be carry-over from other donors' samples. Sequenced: memory CD4+ T cells from PBMCs. The subset denotes: CD45RA-negative fraction. The DNA for the CDR3 is TGTGCCAGCGGGCGAGGGGGGAACACTGAAGCTTTCTTT. Translated, it gives CASGRGGNTEAFF.